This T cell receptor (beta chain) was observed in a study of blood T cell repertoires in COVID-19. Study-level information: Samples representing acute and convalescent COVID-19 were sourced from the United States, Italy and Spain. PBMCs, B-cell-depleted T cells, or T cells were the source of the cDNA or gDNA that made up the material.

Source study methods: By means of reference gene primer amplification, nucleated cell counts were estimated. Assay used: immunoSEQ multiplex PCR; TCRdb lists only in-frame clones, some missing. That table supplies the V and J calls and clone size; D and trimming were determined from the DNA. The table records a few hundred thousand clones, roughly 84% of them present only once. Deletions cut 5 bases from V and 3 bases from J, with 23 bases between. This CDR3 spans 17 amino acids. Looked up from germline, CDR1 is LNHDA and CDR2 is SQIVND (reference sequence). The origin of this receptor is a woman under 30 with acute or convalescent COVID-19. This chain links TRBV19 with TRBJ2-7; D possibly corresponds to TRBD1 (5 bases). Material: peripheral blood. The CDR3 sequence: CASSLPKGAASVYEQYF. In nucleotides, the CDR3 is TGTGCCAGTAGTCTCCCGAAAGGGGCGGCCTCGGTCTACGAGCAGTACTTC.